This TCR beta chain was found in a study of T cell clonality in common variable immunodeficiency. Broader study findings: Fewer deletions and N-nucleotide insertions were reportedly seen in common variable immunodeficiency TCR beta sequences.

CDR3 length equals 15 residues. CDR1 is KGHSH and CDR2 is LQKENI in the germline V gene. V shed 3 bases and J shed 6 bases, with 17 bases lying between them. Blood samples were heparinized, roughly 5 to 8 ml per donor. This clone has a count of ten or more. Antigen unknown. The sequence runs out 3 residues before the end of the CDR3; the remainder is reconstructed from the germline J gene. Libraries were prepared by immunoSEQ multiplex PCR; TCRdb keeps only in-frame clonotypes and omits some of them. The sample holds about 33,000 clones, and no clone turns up only once. This chain links TRBV18 with TRBJ1-1, with D possibly being TRBD1 (5 bases). Sequenced sample: peripheral blood mononuclear cells. This TCR came from a person aged 18 to 75 in good health. CDR3 bases read: TGTGCCAGCTCACCCTCCTCTTGGGGGGAGGCTGAA. This codes for CASSPSSWGEAE. The full CDR3 is CASSPSSWGEAEAFF.